This TCR beta chain was captured by sequencing in a study of blood T cell repertoires in COVID-19. At the level of the study: T cells, B-cell-depleted T cells, or PBMCs provided the cDNA or gDNA that served as material.

V shed 5 bases and J 5 bases; nucleotides not matched to a gene: 17. The V gene's germline CDR1 is MNHNY and CDR2 SVGAGI (reference sequence). The CDR3 sequence is 17 residues long. Authors' data handling: Amplifying reference gene primers gave estimates of nucleated cell counts. The assay was immunoSEQ multiplex PCR, and TCRdb's table has in-frame clones only and misses some. V, J and clone size are those of that table, while D and trimming were read from the DNA. The sample records about 87,000 clones, around 82% being singletons. Sequencing used peripheral blood. This sequence joins TRBV6-6 and TRBJ1-2, with 7 bases identical to TRBD1. This receptor was identified in a woman at least 80 years old with COVID-19, enrolled during active disease. The CDR3 protein is CASSPVFTQGTWYGYTF. The CDR3 region has the DNA TGTGCCAGCAGTCCCGTGTTTACACAGGGGACATGGTATGGCTACACCTTC.